The 5 T cell receptor beta chains below come from one sample, sequenced in a study of cytomegalovirus exposure and HLA in healthy donors. Vbeta (60) and Jbeta (13) primers were used in the PCR. Assay: immunoSEQ multiplex PCR; the TCRdb copy retains only in-frame clones and omits some. The repertoire holds fewer than 200,000 clones, with 80% to 90% as singletons. Sequenced input: PBMCs. Receptor source: a man in his fifties in good health and CMV-seropositive.

This chain uses TRBV28 with TRBJ2-2; the match to TRBD2 covers 7 bases. The germline V gene has CDR1 MDHEN and CDR2 SYDVKM. V was pared by 4 bases and J by 4 bases, with 9 bases of the junction left unmatched. The CDR3 totals 16 residues. CDR3 nucleotides: TGTGCCAGCAGTTCCAGCGGGGTGGACGGCACCGGGGAGCTGTTTTTT. Amino acids: CASSSSGVDGTGELFF.

The chain combines TRBV2 with TRBJ1-3; 10 positions agree with TRBD1. The CDR3 extends over 15 amino acids. V was clipped by 6 bases and J by 4 bases; unmatched bases: 6. Germline CDR1 SNHLY, CDR2 FYNNEI. The CDR3 loop reads CASRPGTGVGNTIYF. CDR3 nucleotide sequence: TGTGCCAGCAGGCCCGGGACAGGGGTCGGAAACACCATATATTTT.

The chain combines TRBV6-5 with TRBJ2-1, with D possibly being TRBD1 (6 bases). Germline V gene data show CDR1 as MNHEY and CDR2 as SVGAGI. V lost 5 bases to trimming and J lost 7 bases, with 12 bases between them. The CDR3 has 13 residues. The CDR3 sequence: CASSPPQGNEQFF. CDR3 nucleotide sequence: TGTGCCAGCAGTCCTCCACAGGGAAATGAGCAGTTCTTC.

V gene TRBV29-1 combines with J gene TRBJ2-7; 12 nucleotides match TRBD2. J was trimmed by 3 bases and V by 4 bases; bases with no gene match: 4. Germline-derived CDR1 and CDR2 are SQVTM and ANQGSEA. The CDR3 runs to 14 residues. The CDR3 region is CSVGGTSGLYEQYF. CDR3 bases: TGCAGCGTTGGTGGGACTAGCGGGCTCTACGAGCAGTACTTC.

The rearrangement links TRBV10-3 to TRBJ2-7; 11 bases are a match to TRBD1. Losses at the gene ends were 10 bases for V and 5 bases for J; bases not matched to a gene: 7. The germline gives CDR1 ENHRY, CDR2 SYGVKD. This CDR3 has 13 amino acids. The CDR3 protein is CATKGTGGNEQYF. Written as DNA, the CDR3 is TGTGCCACCAAAGGGACAGGGGGGAACGAGCAGTACTTC.